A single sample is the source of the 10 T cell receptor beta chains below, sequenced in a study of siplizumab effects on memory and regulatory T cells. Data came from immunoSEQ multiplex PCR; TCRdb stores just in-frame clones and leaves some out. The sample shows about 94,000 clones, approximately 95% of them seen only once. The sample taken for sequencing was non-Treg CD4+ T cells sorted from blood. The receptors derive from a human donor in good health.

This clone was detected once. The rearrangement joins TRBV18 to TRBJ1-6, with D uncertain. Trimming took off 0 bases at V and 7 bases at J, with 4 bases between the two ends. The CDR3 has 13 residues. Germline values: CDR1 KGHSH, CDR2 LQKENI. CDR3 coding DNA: TGTGCCAGCTCACCACCCCTCAATTCACCCCTCCACTTT. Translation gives CASSPPLNSPLHF.

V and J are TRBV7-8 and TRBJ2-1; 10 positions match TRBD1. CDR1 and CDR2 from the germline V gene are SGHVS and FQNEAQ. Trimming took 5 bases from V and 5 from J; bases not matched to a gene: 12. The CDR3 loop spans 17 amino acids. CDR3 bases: TGTGCCAGCAGCCTCCGAGCGGGGACAGGGGACCACAATGAGCAGTTCTTC. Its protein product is CASSLRAGTGDHNEQFF.

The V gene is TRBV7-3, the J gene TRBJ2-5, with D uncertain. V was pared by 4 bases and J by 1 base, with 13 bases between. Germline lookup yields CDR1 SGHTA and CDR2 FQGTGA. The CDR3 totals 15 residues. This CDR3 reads CASSSTTGPQETQYF. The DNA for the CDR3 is TGTGCCAGCAGCTCCACGACCGGGCCCCAAGAGACCCAGTACTTC. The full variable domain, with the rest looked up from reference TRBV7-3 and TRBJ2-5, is GAGVSQTPSNKVTEKGKYVELRCDPISGHTALYWYRQSLGQGPEFLIYFQGTGAADDSGLPNDRFFAVRPEGSVSTLKIQRTERGDSAVYLCASSSTTGPQETQYFGPGTRLLVL.

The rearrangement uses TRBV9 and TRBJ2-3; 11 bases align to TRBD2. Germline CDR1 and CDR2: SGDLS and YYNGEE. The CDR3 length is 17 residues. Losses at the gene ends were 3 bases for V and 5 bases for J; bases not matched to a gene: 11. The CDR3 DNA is TGTGCCAGCAGCGGCGGGGGGCTAGCGGGAGGTGGAGATACGCAGTATTTT. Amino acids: CASSGGGLAGGGDTQYF.

The CDR3 spells CASSQDRQGRTNEKLFF. Here the CDR3 DNA reads TGTGCCAGCAGCCAAGATCGGCAGGGGAGGACTAATGAAAAACTGTTTTTT. The V call is TRBV4-2, the J call TRBJ1-4, with TRBD1 as a possible D gene (6 bases). Trimming cost V 0 bases and J 2 bases, with 13 bases left between them. The CDR3 sequence is 17 residues long. Germline values: CDR1 LGHNA, CDR2 YNFKEQ.

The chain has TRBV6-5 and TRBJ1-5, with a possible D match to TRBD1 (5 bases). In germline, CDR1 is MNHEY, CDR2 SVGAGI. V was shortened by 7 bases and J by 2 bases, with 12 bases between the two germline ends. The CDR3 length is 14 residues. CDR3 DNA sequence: TGTGCCAGCAATGGACAATTGGGCAATCAGCCCCAGCATTTT. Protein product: CASNGQLGNQPQHF.

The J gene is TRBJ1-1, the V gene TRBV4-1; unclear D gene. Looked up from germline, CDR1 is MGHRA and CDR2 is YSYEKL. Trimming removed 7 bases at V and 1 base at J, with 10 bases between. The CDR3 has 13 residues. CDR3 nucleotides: TGCGCCAGCACCGAGAAGGGGAACACTGAAGCTTTCTTT. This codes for CASTEKGNTEAFF.

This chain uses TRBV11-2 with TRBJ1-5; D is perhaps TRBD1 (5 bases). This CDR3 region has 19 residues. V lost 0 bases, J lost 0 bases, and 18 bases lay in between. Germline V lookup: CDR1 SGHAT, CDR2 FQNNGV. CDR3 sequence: CASSLDLGTEIHSNQPQHF. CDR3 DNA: TGTGCCAGCAGCTTAGATTTGGGGACGGAGATACATAGCAATCAGCCCCAGCATTTT. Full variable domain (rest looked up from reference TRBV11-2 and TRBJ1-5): EAGVAQSPRYKIIEKRQSVAFWCNPISGHATLYWYQQILGQGPKLLIQFQNNGVVDDSQLPKDRFSAERLKGVDSTLKIQPAKLEDSAVYLCASSLDLGTEIHSNQPQHFGDGTRLSIL.

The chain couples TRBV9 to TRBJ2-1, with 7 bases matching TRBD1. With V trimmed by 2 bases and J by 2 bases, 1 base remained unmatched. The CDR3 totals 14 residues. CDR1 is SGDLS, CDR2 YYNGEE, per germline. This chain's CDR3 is CASSVGQAYNEQFF. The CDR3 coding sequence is TGTGCCAGCAGCGTCGGACAGGCCTACAATGAGCAGTTCTTC.

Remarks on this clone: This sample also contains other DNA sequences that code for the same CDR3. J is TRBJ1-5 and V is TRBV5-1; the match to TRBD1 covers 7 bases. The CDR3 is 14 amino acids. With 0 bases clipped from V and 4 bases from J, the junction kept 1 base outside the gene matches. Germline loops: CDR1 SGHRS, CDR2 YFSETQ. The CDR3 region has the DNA TGCGCCAGCAGCTTGGGGACAGGTAATCAGCCCCAGCATTTT. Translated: CASSLGTGNQPQHF.